The subject of this entry is one T cell receptor beta chain. Per the germline V gene, CDR1 is SEHNR and CDR2 is FQNEAQ (reference sequence). The CDR3 is 15 amino acids. V was pared by 5 bases and J by 1 base, with 11 bases between. It was CD45RO-negative cells, positively selected for CCR7, that made up naive CD8 cells, with terminally differentiated effector memory CD45RA+ cells excluded. Adult Caucasians living in Nashville, Tennessee made up all of the donors. This specimen belongs to a study of shared clonotypes between healthy human individuals. The protocol was immunoSEQ multiplex PCR, while the TCRdb copy is restricted to in-frame clones and leaves out a portion. In the table there are approximately 840,000 clones, about 96% of which are singletons.

The V gene is TRBV7-9, the J gene TRBJ2-2, with D tentatively TRBD1 (6 bases). The sequencing sample was made of naive CD8+ T cells sorted from blood. The receptor comes from a man aged 30-40 years in good health. In nucleotides, the CDR3 is TGTGCCAGCAGCATCTCGGACAGGAACACCGGGGAGCTGTTTTTT. It is translated as CASSISDRNTGELFF.